The present entry profiles one T cell receptor (beta chain) with its context. The CDR3 consists of 10 residues. V was trimmed by 7 bases and J by 7 bases, leaving 5 bases between them. The germline CDR1 and CDR2 sequences are SGDLS and YYNGEE. This record belongs to a study of T cell responses to AZD1222 COVID-19 vaccine. The method was immunoSEQ multiplex PCR; TCRdb's version includes in-frame clones alone and lacks a portion of them. The sample lists about 200,000 clones; 80% to 95% were seen once. This chain joins TRBV9 and TRBJ1-4; D gene uncertain. This TCR was sampled from an adult who received the AZD1222 COVID-19 vaccine. The starting material was peripheral blood, obtained 28 days after the second AZD1222 dose. CDR3 amino acids: CASGGEKLFF. The CDR3 DNA is TGTGCCAGCGGAGGTGAAAAACTGTTTTTT.